The rows below give T cell receptor beta chains drawn from one sample of a study of stem cell transplantation in POMP-related autoinflammatory disease. TCRdb's copy holds only in-frame clones and misses some; the assay was immunoSEQ multiplex PCR. In the table there are some 68,000 clones, approximately 90% of which are singletons. The sequencing used CD4+ T cells from PBMCs, collected after stem cell transplantation. Every receptor here comes from a human patient with POMP-related autoinflammation and immune dysregulation (PRAID). Some T cells may originate from the graft donor. The CDR3 runs from the conserved cysteine through the conserved F or W. The order of the fields is D gene, clone size, J gene, V gene, CDR3 DNA, CDR3 protein. A D gene is named only where the DNA matches it firmly. The size of a clone is reported for some rows only, either as once, few or many, or as a class for expanded clones.

d_call: NA
clone_size: NA
j_call: TRBJ1-1
v_call: TRBV27
cdr3_nt: TGTGCCAGCAGTTTACTTGCGGGTGTAGCTTTCTTT
cdr3_aa: CASSLLAGVAFF

d_call: NA
clone_size: NA
j_call: TRBJ1-6
v_call: TRBV6-1
cdr3_nt: TGTGCCAGCAGTGAAGCGAAAAAAAACAGACCCTATAATTCACCCCTCCACTTT
cdr3_aa: CASSEAKKNRPYNSPLHF

d_call: TRBD2
clone_size: NA
j_call: TRBJ2-2
v_call: TRBV30
cdr3_nt: TGTGCCTGGAGTGCAAGAGGACTAGCAGGCACCGGGGAGCTGTTTTTT
cdr3_aa: CAWSARGLAGTGELFF

d_call: NA
clone_size: NA
j_call: TRBJ2-1
v_call: TRBV6-5
cdr3_nt: TGTGCCAGCAGTTACTCGCCTTACTCCAATGAGCAGTTCTTC
cdr3_aa: CASSYSPYSNEQFF

d_call: NA
clone_size: once
j_call: TRBJ2-5
v_call: TRBV24-1
cdr3_nt: TGTGCCACCAGTGATTTGGAGGGAGAGACCCAGTACTTC
cdr3_aa: CATSDLEGETQYF

d_call: NA
clone_size: NA
j_call: TRBJ2-1
v_call: TRBV29-1
cdr3_nt: TGCAGCGTTGAATTGTTCGATGAGCAGTTCTTC
cdr3_aa: CSVELFDEQFF

d_call: NA
clone_size: NA
j_call: TRBJ2-3
v_call: TRBV6-1
cdr3_nt: TGTGCCAGCGGGGGGACAAACACAGATACGCAGTATTTT
cdr3_aa: CASGGTNTDTQYF

d_call: NA
clone_size: NA
j_call: TRBJ1-6
v_call: TRBV2
cdr3_nt: TGTGCCAGCAGTGAACGGCAACACTATAATTCACCCCTCCACTTT
cdr3_aa: CASSERQHYNSPLHF

d_call: NA
clone_size: NA
j_call: TRBJ2-5
v_call: TRBV30
cdr3_nt: TGTGCCTGGAGCCTCAAAGGCGGGGAGACCCAGTACTTC
cdr3_aa: CAWSLKGGETQYF

d_call: TRBD2
clone_size: NA
j_call: TRBJ2-4
v_call: TRBV10-3
cdr3_nt: TGTGCCACCGCACCTAGCGGAGCGAACATTCAGTACTTC
cdr3_aa: CATAPSGANIQYF

d_call: NA
clone_size: NA
j_call: TRBJ2-5
v_call: TRBV25-1
cdr3_nt: TGTGCCAGCAGTGACATGGAGACCCAGTACTTC
cdr3_aa: CASSDMETQYF

d_call: NA
clone_size: NA
j_call: TRBJ1-1
v_call: TRBV3-1/TRBV3-2
cdr3_nt: TGTGCCAGCAGCCAAGGATCGGGGGGTGTGAGCACTGAAGCTTTCTTT
cdr3_aa: CASSQGSGGVSTEAFF

d_call: TRBD1
clone_size: NA
j_call: TRBJ1-1
v_call: TRBV11-2
cdr3_nt: TGTGCCAGCAGAGCTTATGATCGGACAGGGAACACTGAAGCTTTCTTT
cdr3_aa: CASRAYDRTGNTEAFF

d_call: NA
clone_size: NA
j_call: TRBJ2-2
v_call: TRBV18
cdr3_nt: TGTGCCAGCTCACTCGACCATACCGGGGAGCTGTTTTTT
cdr3_aa: CASSLDHTGELFF

d_call: NA
clone_size: NA
j_call: TRBJ1-3
v_call: TRBV15
cdr3_nt: TGTGCCACCAGCAGAGGCAGCTCTGGAAACACCATATATTTT
cdr3_aa: CATSRGSSGNTIYF

d_call: TRBD1
clone_size: NA
j_call: TRBJ1-5
v_call: TRBV6-2/TRBV6-3
cdr3_nt: TGTGCCAGCAGTCTACTCGGACAGGGCCTAATCAATCAGCCCCAGCATTTT
cdr3_aa: CASSLLGQGLINQPQHF

d_call: NA
clone_size: NA
j_call: TRBJ1-3
v_call: TRBV19
cdr3_nt: TGTGCCAGTACCTCTTTATGGGGGGCAAGCTCTGGAAACACCATATATTTT
cdr3_aa: CASTSLWGASSGNTIYF

d_call: NA
clone_size: NA
j_call: TRBJ1-4
v_call: TRBV28
cdr3_nt: TGTGCCAGCAGCAGGCGGAAGGGTACTAATGAAAAACTGTTTTTT
cdr3_aa: CASSRRKGTNEKLFF

d_call: TRBD1
clone_size: NA
j_call: TRBJ2-7
v_call: TRBV18
cdr3_nt: TGTGCCAGCTCAGTTACAGGGGCCTACGAGCAGTACTTC
cdr3_aa: CASSVTGAYEQYF

d_call: TRBD2
clone_size: NA
j_call: TRBJ2-7
v_call: TRBV20-1
cdr3_nt: TGCAGTGCTAGTAAGAGCGGGAGGGGGTACGAGCAGTACTTC
cdr3_aa: CSASKSGRGYEQYF

d_call: NA
clone_size: NA
j_call: TRBJ2-3
v_call: TRBV28
cdr3_nt: TGTGCCAGCAGTTTGCCTTTGCGGCCCACAGATACGCAGTATTTT
cdr3_aa: CASSLPLRPTDTQYF